These 2 T cell receptor beta chains came from one sample sequenced in a study of blood T cell repertoires in COVID-19. Clones were sequenced by immunoSEQ multiplex PCR, and TCRdb holds only the in-frame ones, with some missing. The table records under 200,000 clones, 80% to 85% of them present only once. The sequencing input was peripheral blood. The receptor set was obtained from a man in his 70s with active or convalescent COVID-19.

The rearrangement joins TRBV7-2 to TRBJ2-2; 12 nucleotides agree with TRBD2. V trimming: 5 bases; J trimming: 3 bases; junction bases outside the gene matches: 10. Germline CDR1 reads SGHTA; CDR2 reads FQGNSA. The CDR3 spans 18 residues. The CDR3 coding sequence is TGTGCCAGCAGCCCCCTGAGGACTAGCGGGACCTACACCGGGGAGCTGTTTTTT. Its protein is CASSPLRTSGTYTGELFF.

The V call is TRBV24-1, the J call TRBJ2-7, with D maybe TRBD2 (5 bases). Germline CDR1 KGHDR, CDR2 SFDVKD. V was cut by 4 bases and J by 4 bases, with 19 bases left in between. The CDR3 totals 16 residues. The CDR3 region is CATSDPGREGGYEQYF. In DNA form, the CDR3 reads TGTGCCACCAGTGACCCCGGGCGCGAGGGCGGATACGAGCAGTACTTC.